One sample yielded the 18 T cell receptor beta chains listed below, sequenced in a study of T cells expressing NK-cell markers. One entry per CDR3 protein, without DNA, is what TCRdb gives after re-calling the 5' RACE reads. The sample data list some 280,000 distinct CDR3 sequences. The material sequenced was blood T cells: a sorted CD56 or NKG2C T cell subset, CD4+ or CD8+ T cells, or bulk PBMC T cells (not recorded which). The receptors were sampled from a man aged 18 to 29 in good health.

This chain uses TRBV29-1 with TRBJ1-3; the D gene TCRdb calls, TRBD1, cannot be checked with no DNA. CDR3 size: 15 residues. Per germline, CDR1 SQVTM and CDR2 ANQGSEA. CDR3 sequence reads: CSVQDSPSPGNTIYF.

The chain links TRBV11-2 to TRBJ2-3; as DNA is missing, the TRBD1 call by TCRdb cannot be tested. The CDR3 spans 15 residues. CDR1 is SGHAT, CDR2 FQNNGV, per germline. The CDR3 reads CASSLWGQRTDTQYF.

The chain links TRBV10-2 to TRBJ1-5; with no DNA, the TCRdb D assignment of TRBD1 cannot be verified. CDR3 length: 14 amino acids. CDR1 is WSHSY and CDR2 is SAAADI in the germline V gene. CDR3 amino acids: CATVTGDLGQPQHF.

This chain joins TRBV20-1 and TRBJ1-5; TCRdb's D call, TRBD1, is unchecked because there is no DNA. The CDR3 totals 17 residues. Germline CDR1 and CDR2: DFQATT and SNEGSKA (reference sequence). This CDR3 reads CSARDDLRTGPSQPQHF.

J is TRBJ2-2 and V is TRBV20-1; the TCRdb D gene call, TRBD1, has no DNA to confirm it. CDR1 and CDR2 from the germline V gene are DFQATT and SNEGSKA (reference sequence). This CDR3 is 17 amino acids long. The CDR3 spells CSARAAGGGLNTGELFF.

The chain has TRBV15 and TRBJ2-7; TCRdb designates TRBD1, a call that cannot be tested without DNA. The CDR3 is 16 residues long. Germline CDR1 LNHNV, CDR2 YYDKDF (reference sequence). The CDR3 loop is CATSRGPGTPMIEQYF.

The chain links TRBV5-4 to TRBJ2-5; the D call from TCRdb, TRBD1, cannot be confirmed without DNA. This CDR3 is built from 15 residues. Germline V lookup: CDR1 SGHNT, CDR2 YYREEE (reference sequence). The CDR3: CASSLPATGEETQYF.

The chain is built from TRBV9 and TRBJ2-1. Per the germline V gene, CDR1 is SGDLS and CDR2 is YYNGEE. CDR3 size: 16 residues. The CDR3 region is CASSVLGSSSYNEQFF.

J is TRBJ2-5 and V is TRBV15; the D call from TCRdb, TRBD2, cannot be confirmed without DNA. The CDR3 length is 17 residues. Germline V gene lookup returns CDR1 LNHNV and CDR2 YYDKDF (reference sequence). CDR3 sequence reads: CATSRGGGSGSPETQYF.

The genes are TRBV5-8 and TRBJ1-2; TCRdb selects TRBD1, and the lack of DNA leaves this call unchecked. The CDR3 contains 15 residues. Germline V CDR1 and CDR2: SGHTS, YDEGEE. This CDR3 reads CASTLWGTGGNGYTF. The full variable domain, completed using reference TRBV5-8 and TRBJ1-2, is EAGVTQSPTHLIKTRGQQATLRCSPISGHTSVYWYQQALGLGLQFLLWYDEGEERNRGNFPPRFSGRQFPNYSSELNVNALELEDSALYLCASTLWGTGGNGYTFGSGTRLTVV.

The chain employs TRBV19 and TRBJ1-4; TCRdb names TRBD1, which stays unverified in the absence of DNA. Germline CDR1 LNHDA, CDR2 SQIVND (reference sequence). The CDR3 covers 14 residues. CDR3 residues: CASSGDRGIGKLFF.

The CDR3 region is CAISVGKDYEQYF. V is TRBV10-3 and J is TRBJ2-7. This CDR3 spans 13 amino acids. Germline V lookup: CDR1 ENHRY, CDR2 SYGVKD.

The chain recombines TRBV4-3 with TRBJ2-3; absent DNA, TCRdb's TRBD2 call cannot be checked. The germline V gene encodes CDR1 LGHNA and CDR2 YSLEER. The CDR3 spans 16 residues. The CDR3 reads CASSQVGPGGADTQYF.

The chain combines TRBV5-1 with TRBJ2-1; TCRdb picks TRBD2, but there is no DNA to check that call. CDR3 length: 18 amino acids. Germline CDR1 reads SGHRS; CDR2 reads YFSETQ. CDR3 amino acids: CASSLQASGIGAYNEQFF. Complete variable domain (other parts from reference TRBV5-1 and TRBJ2-1): KAGVTQTPRYLIKTRGQQVTLSCSPISGHRSVSWYQQTPGQGLQFLFEYFSETQRNKGNFPGRFSGRQFSNSRSEMNVSTLELGDSALYLCASSLQASGIGAYNEQFFGPGTRLTVL.

The CDR3 spells CASSFVRGGGELFF. The rearrangement links TRBV12-3 or TRBV12-4 to TRBJ2-2; TCRdb picks TRBD1, but there is no DNA to check that call. The CDR3 length is 14 residues.

This rearrangement joins TRBV20-1 to TRBJ1-2; TCRdb indicates TRBD1, and absent DNA this call remains unverified. CDR3 length: 12 amino acids. Germline-derived CDR1 and CDR2 are DFQATT and SNEGSKA (reference sequence). This CDR3 is CSARGDGGGYTF.

The chain has TRBV11-2 and TRBJ2-3; the TCRdb call, TRBD1, lacks DNA for checking. The CDR3 extends over 15 amino acids. In germline, CDR1 is SGHAT, CDR2 FQNNGV. The CDR3 sequence is CASSLTGTSTDTQYF.

The genes are TRBV18 and TRBJ2-7; there is no DNA to check the TCRdb D call of TRBD2. The CDR3 contains 17 residues. Germline V CDR1 and CDR2: KGHSH, LQKENI. CDR3 residues: CASSPGTSGIRPYEQYF.